This entry lists 19 T cell receptor beta chains sequenced from one sample in a study of cytomegalovirus exposure and HLA in healthy donors. The PCR used 60 Vbeta and 13 Jbeta primers. The repertoire was sequenced with immunoSEQ multiplex PCR; TCRdb's copy has only in-frame clones and lacks some. This table holds about 130,000 clones, around 80% found once. The sequenced sample was PBMCs. These receptors all stem from a female donor in good health and CMV-seronegative.

This rearrangement joins TRBV6-5 to TRBJ2-2; possibly TRBD1 for D (5 bases). The germline V gene has CDR1 MNHEY and CDR2 SVGAGI. Trimming took 2 bases from V and 4 from J, leaving 11 bases between them. The CDR3 totals 15 residues. The CDR3: CASSYRAGSTGELFF. CDR3 nucleotides: TGTGCCAGCAGTTACAGGGCAGGGTCCACCGGGGAGCTGTTTTTT.

The genes are TRBV7-9 and TRBJ2-1, with a weak D call TRBD2 (6 bases). V gave up 1 base and J gave up 10 bases, with 23 bases separating them. CDR1 and CDR2 from the germline V gene are SEHNR and FQNEAQ (reference sequence). The CDR3 has 17 amino acids. The CDR3, as DNA: TGTGCCAGCAGCTTAGGAGTTAGGCGGATCCCCGGAGGGGAGCAGTTCTTC. Amino acids: CASSLGVRRIPGGEQFF.

The chain carries TRBV5-6 and TRBJ1-2; tentative D call: TRBD1 (6 bases). Looked up from germline, CDR1 is SGHDT and CDR2 is YYEEEE. Trimming left V 4 bases short and J 3 bases short, with 19 bases between. The CDR3 is 16 residues long. CDR3 protein: CASSIITGNFYYGYTF. The CDR3 coding sequence is TGTGCCAGCAGCATAATCACAGGGAACTTCTACTATGGCTACACCTTC.

The CDR3, as DNA: TGTGCCAGCAGTTTATCGCGACTCTACCCGAGTTACAATGAGCAGTTCTTC. Its translation: CASSLSRLYPSYNEQFF. The chain recombines TRBV27 with TRBJ2-1; the D is unclear. CDR3 length: 17 residues. V lost 0 bases to trimming and J lost 4 bases, with 16 bases between them. Germline-derived CDR1 and CDR2 are MNHEY and SMNVEV (reference sequence).

V gene TRBV5-1 combines with J gene TRBJ2-3; 7 bases are shared with TRBD1. CDR1 is SGHRS, CDR2 YFSETQ, per germline. Trimming at V came to 10 bases and at J to 3 bases, leaving 8 bases not matched to a gene. This CDR3 contains 13 residues. CDR3 DNA: TGCGCCGTCGGGGACAGTAGAACAGATACGCAGTATTTT. This encodes CAVGDSRTDTQYF.

The chain has TRBV7-9 and TRBJ1-4, with D possibly TRBD1 on 6 matching bases. Looked up from germline, CDR1 is SEHNR and CDR2 is FQNEAQ (reference sequence). This CDR3 has 14 amino acids. The germline V and J ends were trimmed by 1 base and 5 bases, with 8 bases remaining between them. CDR3 sequence (DNA): TGTGCCAGCAGCTTAGTCCAGGGGAATGAAAAACTGTTTTTT. It specifies CASSLVQGNEKLFF.

The rearrangement links TRBV21-1 to TRBJ2-4; the table calls TRBD2, which could not be checked here. TRBV21-1 has pseudogene status. There are 15 residues in the CDR3. The CDR3 sequence is CASSGTSGTKNSQYF. The CDR3 coding sequence is TGTGCCAGCAGTGGGACTAGCGGGACCAAAAACAGTCAGTACTTC.

The rearrangement joins TRBV30 to TRBJ1-3; no definite D call. The germline V gene encodes CDR1 GTSNPN and CDR2 SVGIG (reference sequence). Trimming pared 0 bases from V and 4 bases from J, leaving 10 bases between. The CDR3 has 14 amino acids. CDR3 residues: CAWSVNTAGNTIYF. The CDR3 nucleotides read TGTGCCTGGAGTGTAAACACAGCCGGAAACACCATATATTTT.

The chain employs TRBV27 and TRBJ2-7, with TRBD1 as a possible D gene (6 bases). Looked up from germline, CDR1 is MNHEY and CDR2 is SMNVEV (reference sequence). CDR3 length equals 17 residues. V dropped 1 base and J dropped 0 bases, with 16 bases sitting between them. CDR3 sequence (DNA): TGTGCCAGCAGTTTATTACAGGGCCGAGGGGGCTCCTACGAGCAGTACTTC. It encodes CASSLLQGRGGSYEQYF.

V is TRBV6-1 and J is TRBJ1-2, with 7 bases aligning to TRBD1. Trimming took 6 bases from V and 8 from J; bases not matched to a gene: 12. The CDR3 length is 14 residues. The germline CDR1 and CDR2 sequences are MNHNS and SASEGT. The CDR3 spells CASSATGTIQGYTF. The CDR3 bases are TGTGCCAGCAGCGCGACAGGGACGATTCAAGGCTACACCTTC.

This clone was found once. The chain has TRBV30 and TRBJ1-4; 7 nucleotides match TRBD1. This CDR3 is 14 amino acids long. The V gene's germline CDR1 is GTSNPN and CDR2 SVGIG (reference sequence). Unmatched junction bases numbered 16, after V lost 5 bases and J lost 13 bases. CDR3 coding DNA: TGTGCCTGGGTCGACAGGGTTCACGGTAGTAGACTGTTTTTT. Translation: CAWVDRVHGSRLFF.

This rearrangement joins TRBV2 to TRBJ1-4; tentatively, D is TRBD1 (6 bases). Trimming shortened V by 7 bases and J by 0 bases, and 9 bases separated the two germline ends. Germline CDR1 reads SNHLY; CDR2 reads FYNNEI. The CDR3 extends over 14 amino acids. The CDR3 DNA is TGTGCCAGCAACCAGGGGTCAACTAATGAAAAACTGTTTTTT. Protein product: CASNQGSTNEKLFF.

This clone appeared a few times. The chain links TRBV6-1 to TRBJ1-4, with 7 positions matching TRBD1. Losses at the gene ends were 3 bases for V and 5 bases for J; bases not matched to a gene: 3. The CDR3 consists of 14 residues. The germline V gene encodes CDR1 MNHNS and CDR2 SASEGT. CDR3 coding DNA: TGTGCCAGCAGTGAGGACAGGATCAATGAAAAACTGTTTTTT. Amino acid sequence: CASSEDRINEKLFF.

This chain connects TRBV9 to TRBJ2-6; no clear D. V was cut by 5 bases and J by 4 bases, with 7 bases left in between. CDR1 is SGDLS and CDR2 is YYNGEE in the germline V gene. There are 13 residues in the CDR3. CDR3 nucleotide sequence: TGTGCCAGCAGTAATCAGGGGGCCAACGTCCTGACTTTC. Residues: CASSNQGANVLTF.

This clone was observed a single time. V is TRBV9 and J is TRBJ2-7; 11 bases line up with TRBD2. With V trimmed by 0 bases and J by 3 bases, 2 bases remained unmatched. The germline V gene encodes CDR1 SGDLS and CDR2 YYNGEE. The CDR3 is made up of 15 amino acids. The CDR3 is CASSVGLAGIYEQYF. As DNA, the CDR3 is TGTGCCAGCAGCGTAGGACTAGCGGGGATCTACGAGCAGTACTTC. The complete variable domain, with remaining parts taken from reference TRBV9 and TRBJ2-7, reads DSGVTQTPKHLITATGQRVTLRCSPRSGDLSVYWYQQSLDQGLQFLIQYYNGEERAKGNILERFSAQQFPDLHSELNLSSLELGDSALYFCASSVGLAGIYEQYFGPGTRLTVT.

The chain uses TRBV7-9 and TRBJ1-3; TRBD1 agrees at 7 bases. This CDR3 contains 15 residues. V was clipped by 2 bases and J by 4 bases; unmatched bases: 5. The V gene's germline CDR1 is SEHNR and CDR2 FQNEAQ (reference sequence). The CDR3 DNA follows: TGTGCCAGCAGCTTACGGGGGACAGACGGAAACACCATATATTTT. This codes for CASSLRGTDGNTIYF. The entire variable domain, with the rest obtained from reference TRBV7-9 and TRBJ1-3, is as follows: DTGVSQNPRHKITKRGQNVTFRCDPISEHNRLYWYRQTLGQGPEFLTYFQNEAQLEKSRLLSDRFSAERPKGSFSTLEIQRTEQGDSAMYLCASSLRGTDGNTIYFGEGSWLTVV.

In the case of this clone: Different DNA sequences within this sample yield the same CDR3. V and J are TRBV2 and TRBJ2-7; TRBD2 agrees at 10 bases. CDR3 length: 15 amino acids. J was trimmed by 2 bases and V by 2 bases; bases with no gene match: 3. Germline V gene data show CDR1 as SNHLY and CDR2 as FYNNEI. CDR3 residues: CASSEWTSGTYEQYF. CDR3 DNA sequence: TGTGCCAGCAGTGAATGGACTAGCGGCACCTACGAGCAGTACTTC.

The V call is TRBV7-6, the J call TRBJ2-3; TRBD2 matches at 8 bases. This CDR3 comprises 15 residues. Germline loops: CDR1 SGHVS, CDR2 FNYEAQ. The V and J ends lost 10 bases and 6 bases, in that order; junction bases with no gene match: 15. Written as DNA, the CDR3 is TGTGCCACCGCGCCGCTTCCGGGACTAGGGGATACGCAGTATTTT. Translating it yields CATAPLPGLGDTQYF.

V is TRBV30 and J is TRBJ1-3; a weak D match, TRBD1 (6 bases). V gave up 1 base and J gave up 2 bases, with 6 bases separating them. The germline V gene encodes CDR1 GTSNPN and CDR2 SVGIG (reference sequence). The CDR3 loop spans 13 amino acids. CDR3 in DNA: TGTGCCTGGAGTGAGGGGGCTGGAAACACCATATATTTT. It is translated as CAWSEGAGNTIYF.